Below, 2 T cell receptor beta chains from the same sample are listed, as sequenced in a study of neoadjuvant anti-PD-1 for oral cavity cancer. Using immunoSEQ multiplex PCR, the repertoire was profiled, and TCRdb retains in-frame clones only, with some absent. The repertoire holds 6,000 to 7,500 clones, with approximately 82% as singletons. The sample was PBMCs, taken before nivolumab (anti-PD-1) treatment. Source of these receptors: a person aged 35-79 years with oral cavity squamous cell carcinoma.

The genes are TRBV29-1 and TRBJ2-5, with D maybe TRBD1 (7 bases). CDR3 length: 15 amino acids. In germline, CDR1 is SQVTM, CDR2 ANQGSEA. The V end lost 0 bases, the J end lost 5 bases, and 16 bases lay between the germline ends. CDR3 sequence reads: CSVEDPGRGRETQYF. The CDR3 bases are TGCAGCGTTGAAGATCCCGGCAGGGGGAGGGAGACCCAGTACTTC.

The rearrangement links TRBV5-1 to TRBJ1-4; 7 nucleotides line up with TRBD1. The V gene end was trimmed by 5 bases and the J gene end by 8 bases; junction bases not matched to a gene: 12. Per the germline V gene, CDR1 is SGHRS and CDR2 is YFSETQ. This CDR3 comprises 15 residues. CDR3 in amino acids: CASRASRDSFEKLFF. DNA for the CDR3: TGCGCCAGCAGAGCCTCCCGGGACAGTTTCGAAAAACTGTTTTTT. Drawing the rest from reference TRBV5-1 and TRBJ1-4, the complete variable domain is KAGVTQTPRYLIKTRGQQVTLSCSPISGHRSVSWYQQTPGQGLQFLFEYFSETQRNKGNFPGRFSGRQFSNSRSEMNVSTLELGDSALYLCASRASRDSFEKLFFGSGTQLSVL.